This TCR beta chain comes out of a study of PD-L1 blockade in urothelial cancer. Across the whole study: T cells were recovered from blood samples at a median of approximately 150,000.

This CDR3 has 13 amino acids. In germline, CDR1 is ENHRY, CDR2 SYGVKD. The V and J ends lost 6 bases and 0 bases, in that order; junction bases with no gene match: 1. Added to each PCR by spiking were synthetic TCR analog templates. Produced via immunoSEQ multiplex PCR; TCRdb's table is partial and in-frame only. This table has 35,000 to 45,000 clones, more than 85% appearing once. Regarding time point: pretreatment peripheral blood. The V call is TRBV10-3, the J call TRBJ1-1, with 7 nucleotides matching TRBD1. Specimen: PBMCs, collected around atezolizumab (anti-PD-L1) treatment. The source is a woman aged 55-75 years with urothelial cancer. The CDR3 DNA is TGTGCCATCAGCGGGACAGTGAACACTGAAGCTTTCTTT. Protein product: CAISGTVNTEAFF.